A selection of T cell receptor beta chains follows, all from one sample in a study of blood T cell repertoires in COVID-19. Libraries were prepared by immunoSEQ multiplex PCR; TCRdb keeps only in-frame clonotypes and omits some of them. The table lists 70,000 or so clones, roughly 77% of them singletons. The sequenced material came from peripheral blood. These receptors all stem from a human donor in a cohort sampled during active COVID-19. Both conserved end residues are part of each CDR3. The D gene is left open where the match is weak. Clone sizes are given selectively: once, few, many, or a class where the clone is expanded.

TRBV10-2	NA	TRBD1	14	TRBJ2-7	CASNPTGGHYEQYF	TGCGCCAGCAACCCTACAGGGGGTCACTACGAGCAGTACTTC
TRBV5-1	NA	NA	14	TRBJ2-3	CASSLQGSTDTQYF	TGCGCCAGCAGCTTACAGGGCAGCACAGATACGCAGTATTTT
TRBV7-2	NA	TRBD2	14	TRBJ2-5	CASSLAGGPETQYF	TGTGCCAGCAGCTTAGCGGGAGGGCCGGAGACCCAGTACTTC
TRBV6-5	NA	NA	15	TRBJ2-2	CASRGDRLRGGELFF	TGTGCCAGCAGGGGGGACCGCCTCAGGGGCGGGGAGCTGTTTTTT
TRBV29-1	few	TRBD1	13	TRBJ1-1	CSVYGQGELQAFF	TGCAGCGTTTATGGACAGGGCGAGTTGCAGGCTTTCTTT
TRBV6-5	NA	NA	15	TRBJ2-6	CASSSWGAGANVLTF	TGTGCCAGCAGTTCGTGGGGGGCTGGGGCCAACGTCCTGACTTTC
TRBV19	NA	TRBD1	14	TRBJ2-7	CASSKQGAPYEQYF	TGTGCCAGTAGTAAACAGGGGGCACCGTACGAGCAGTACTTC
TRBV5-1	NA	NA	12	TRBJ1-4	CASSLGAGELFF	TGCGCCAGCAGCTTGGGGGCCGGGGAGTTGTTTTTT
TRBV5-1	NA	TRBD2	16	TRBJ2-5	CASSLGLLATKETQYF	TGCGCCAGCAGCTTGGGCTTACTAGCGACAAAAGAGACCCAGTACTTC
TRBV19	few	TRBD1	15	TRBJ2-4	CATAGTALAKNIQYF	TGTGCCACCGCAGGGACAGCTTTAGCCAAAAACATTCAGTACTTC
TRBV6-5	NA	NA	16	TRBJ2-7	CASSYGEGGGIDEQYF	TGTGCCAGCAGTTACGGCGAGGGGGGGGGTATCGACGAGCAGTACTTC
TRBV28	NA	TRBD1	18	TRBJ1-1	CASSLANRQGSMNTEAFF	TGTGCCAGCAGTTTAGCGAACAGACAGGGGTCCATGAACACTGAAGCTTTCTTT
TRBV5-5	few	NA	14	TRBJ1-2	CASSLAFGIYGYTF	TGTGCCAGCAGCTTGGCCTTCGGGATCTATGGCTACACCTTC